What follows are 13 T cell receptor beta chains derived from one specimen sequenced in a study of neoadjuvant anti-PD-1 for oral cavity cancer. Produced via immunoSEQ multiplex PCR; TCRdb's table is partial and in-frame only. The table includes approximately 10,000 clones, 55% to 65% detected once. Time point noted: after neoadjuvant nivolumab, at surgical resection. Sequenced here: tumor tissue, sampled after nivolumab (anti-PD-1) treatment. All receptors derive from a person between 40 and 85 years old with oral cavity squamous cell carcinoma.

The rearrangement links TRBV29-1 to TRBJ2-7; D remains unclear. V lost 7 bases, J lost 6 bases, and 13 bases lay in between. CDR3 size: 11 residues. Germline V gene data show CDR1 as SQVTM and CDR2 as ANQGSEA. The CDR3: CSASSRSEQYF. The CDR3 DNA reads TGCAGCGCCTCATCCCGGAGCGAGCAGTACTTC.

The chain combines TRBV7-4 with TRBJ1-2, with TRBD1 identical over 7 bases. Trimming removed 4 bases from V and 8 bases from J; junction bases left unmatched: 19. This CDR3 has 17 amino acids. The germline gives CDR1 SGHVT, CDR2 SQSDAQ. This CDR3 is CASSCRLGQWRWRGYTF. The CDR3 region has the DNA TGTGCCAGCAGCTGCAGATTGGGACAGTGGAGATGGAGAGGCTACACCTTC. The full variable domain, its missing parts supplied by reference TRBV7-4 and TRBJ1-2, is GAGVSQSPRYKVAKRGRDVALRCDSISGHVTLYWYRQTLGQGSEVLTYSQSDAQRDKSGRPSGRFSAERPERSVSTLKIQRTEQGDSAVYLCASSCRLGQWRWRGYTFGSGTRLTVV.

This clone occurred once. V usage is TRBV5-1 and J usage is TRBJ2-2; 13 positions agree with TRBD2. V dropped 1 base and J dropped 6; count of bases not matched to a gene: 18. This CDR3 comprises 21 residues. CDR1 SGHRS and CDR2 YFSETQ come from the germline V gene. The CDR3 loop reads CASSLRGPTGLAGLRAGELFF. DNA of the CDR3: TGCGCCAGCAGCTTGCGGGGGCCGACGGGACTAGCGGGATTAAGGGCCGGGGAGCTGTTTTTT.

The chain has TRBV5-1 and TRBJ1-2, with 9 nucleotides matching TRBD1. V shed 4 bases and J 4 bases; nucleotides not matched to a gene: 2. Germline CDR1 reads SGHRS; CDR2 reads YFSETQ. This CDR3 comprises 13 residues. Here the CDR3 DNA reads TGCGCCAGCAGCCCACAGGGGGCCTATGGCTACACCTTC. Translated, it gives CASSPQGAYGYTF.

The rearrangement links TRBV5-1 to TRBJ2-7; a possible D gene is TRBD1 (6 bases). V lost 1 base and J 0 bases, leaving 20 bases between the germline ends. The CDR3 is made up of 18 amino acids. Per germline, CDR1 SGHRS and CDR2 YFSETQ. The chain's CDR3 is CASSLRVRTVQSSYEQYF. CDR3 nucleotide sequence: TGCGCCAGCAGCTTGAGGGTAAGGACAGTCCAATCCTCCTACGAGCAGTACTTC.

This clone was seen once. The V gene is TRBV7-9, the J gene TRBJ2-6; D remains ambiguous. CDR3 length: 19 amino acids. Trimming took 5 bases from V and 0 from J, leaving 20 bases between them. In germline, CDR1 is SEHNR, CDR2 FQNEAQ (reference sequence). The CDR3 sequence is CASSLTLSGIYSGANVLTF. CDR3 sequence (DNA): TGTGCCAGCAGCCTAACATTATCCGGAATCTACTCTGGGGCCAACGTCCTGACTTTC.

This clone was found once. The chain combines TRBV6-5 with TRBJ1-1; maybe TRBD1 (5 bases). This CDR3 has 13 amino acids. V lost 4 bases to trimming and J lost 5 bases, with 11 bases between them. Germline CDR1 reads MNHEY; CDR2 reads SVGAGI. The CDR3 loop reads CASSLGGTTEAFF. The CDR3 nucleotides are TGTGCCAGCAGTTTGGGCGGGACGACTGAAGCTTTCTTT.

Relative to its sample, this clone is medium-sized. This chain joins TRBV2 and TRBJ2-7; D is perhaps TRBD1 (5 bases). The germline V and J ends were trimmed by 6 bases and 6 bases, with 12 bases remaining between them. The CDR3 length is 12 residues. Germline-derived CDR1 and CDR2 are SNHLY and FYNNEI. The CDR3 region has the DNA TGTGCCAGCAGGACAGCGCAGGTCGAGCAGTACTTC. Translated, it gives CASRTAQVEQYF.

This clone has only a few counts. The chain has TRBV7-8 and TRBJ1-5, with D uncertain. The germline gives CDR1 SGHVS, CDR2 FQNEAQ. V was cut by 1 base and J by 7 bases, with 11 bases left in between. The CDR3 consists of 14 residues. CDR3 bases: TGTGCCAGCAGCTTAGTGGGGAAGGGCCAGCCCCAGCATTTT. Translating it yields CASSLVGKGQPQHF.

The chain links TRBV27 to TRBJ2-2, with D maybe TRBD1 (6 bases). Germline values: CDR1 MNHEY, CDR2 SMNVEV (reference sequence). The V end was cut by 1 base, the J end by 6 bases, with 9 bases between. The CDR3 runs 14 residues. The CDR3 region has the DNA TGTGCCAGCAGTTTATTGGCAGGGGCCGGGGAGCTGTTTTTT. This codes for CASSLLAGAGELFF.

The sample holds a few counts of this clone. The V call is TRBV6-6, the J call TRBJ1-6; D is unclear. CDR1 and CDR2 from the germline V gene are MNHNY and SVGAGI (reference sequence). Trimming took off 2 bases at V and 8 bases at J, with 7 bases between the two ends. The CDR3 covers 13 residues. The CDR3 DNA sequence: TGTGCCAGCAGTTACCTCCAGGATTCACCCCTCCACTTT. As protein: CASSYLQDSPLHF.

The V call is TRBV25-1, the J call TRBJ1-6; 10 nucleotides line up with TRBD1. The CDR3 loop spans 17 amino acids. The V gene end was trimmed by 3 bases and the J gene end by 10 bases; junction bases not matched to a gene: 12. From germline, CDR1 is MGHDK and CDR2 SYGVNS. CDR3 DNA: TGTGCCAGCAGTGACCCCATGGGGGACAGGGGACAATCACCCCTCCACTTT. It translates to CASSDPMGDRGQSPLHF. Full variable domain (rest looked up from reference TRBV25-1 and TRBJ1-6): EADIYQTPRYLVIGTGKKITLECSQTMGHDKMYWYQQDPGMELHLIHYSYGVNSTEKGDLSSESTVSRIRTEHFPLTLESARPSHTSQYLCASSDPMGDRGQSPLHFGNGTRLTVT.

In DNA form, the CDR3 reads TGCGCCAGCAGCCAAGACGGCACAGTGCTAAACACCATATATTTT. It is translated as CASSQDGTVLNTIYF. The rearrangement joins TRBV4-1 to TRBJ1-3, with D uncertain. Trimming shortened V by 0 bases and J by 6 bases, and 12 bases separated the two germline ends. The CDR3 has 15 residues. Germline loops: CDR1 MGHRA, CDR2 YSYEKL.